The following is a T cell receptor (beta chain) sequence with its context. The data were taken from a study of metastatic and nonmetastatic thyroid tumors. TCRdb redid the clone calls on the PCR reads using MiXCR. The sample has roughly 46,000 clones, under 25% seen once. Patients underwent thyroid surgery, and none had received any treatment before it. The CDR3 has 14 amino acids. With 6 bases removed from V and 4 bases from J, the gap between germline ends came to 18 bases. CDR1 DFQATT and CDR2 SNEGSKA come from the germline V gene (reference sequence). The clonotype was recovered from a male donor with papillary thyroid cancer or a benign thyroid nodule (not recorded which). Some clones in this sample may be carry-over from other donors' samples. The chain employs TRBV20-1 and TRBJ1-2, with D maybe TRBD1 (5 bases). The material sequenced was blood. In DNA form, the CDR3 reads TGCAGTGCCTACGACGGGGGGGGTAGCTATGGCTACACCTTC. Its translation is CSAYDGGGSYGYTF.